This paragraph reports one T cell receptor beta chain. Its antigen is not identified. Germline and junction disagree at one end, which may indicate a read error. These data originate in a study of type 1 and type 2 diabetes patients. Study conclusions and caveats: Between type 2 diabetes and control samples, V and J usage averaged about 0.97 correlation.

The V gene's germline CDR1 is SGHTA and CDR2 FQGNSA. The CDR3 has 14 amino acids. Amplification started from genomic DNA. Multiplex PCR with 30 forward and 13 reverse primers amplified the TCR beta CDR3. Via MiXCR, TCRdb re-called the multiplex PCR reads, giving one row per CDR3 protein. The data contain about 250,000 distinct CDR3 sequences, around 47% of them singletons. The TCR originated in a man aged 18 to 30 with type 2 diabetes. V gene TRBV7-2 combines with J gene TRBJ1-1, with D perhaps matching TRBD1 (5 bases). The source material was peripheral blood mononuclear cells (PBMCs). The CDR3 spells CASSSATGSGEASF. In DNA form, the CDR3 reads TGTGCCAGCAGCTCAGCGACGGGGTCGGGGGAAGCTTCCTTT.